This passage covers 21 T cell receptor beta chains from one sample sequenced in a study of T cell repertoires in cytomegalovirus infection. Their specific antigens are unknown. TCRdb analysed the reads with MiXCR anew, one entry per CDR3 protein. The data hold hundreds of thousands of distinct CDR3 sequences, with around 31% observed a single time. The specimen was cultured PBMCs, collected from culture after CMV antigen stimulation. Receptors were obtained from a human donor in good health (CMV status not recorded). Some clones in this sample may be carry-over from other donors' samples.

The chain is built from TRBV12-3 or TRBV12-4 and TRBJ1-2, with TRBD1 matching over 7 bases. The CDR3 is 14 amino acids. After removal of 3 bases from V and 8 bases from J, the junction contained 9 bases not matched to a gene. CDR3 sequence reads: CASSLGDRARGYTF. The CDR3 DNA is TGTGCCAGCAGTTTGGGAGACAGGGCCAGGGGCTACACCTTC.

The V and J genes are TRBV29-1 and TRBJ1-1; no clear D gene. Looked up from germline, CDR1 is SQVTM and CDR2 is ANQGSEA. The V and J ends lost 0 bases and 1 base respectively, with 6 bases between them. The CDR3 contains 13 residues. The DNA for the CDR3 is TGCAGCGTTGAAGATCCCGGGAACACTGAAGCTTTCTTT. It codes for CSVEDPGNTEAFF.

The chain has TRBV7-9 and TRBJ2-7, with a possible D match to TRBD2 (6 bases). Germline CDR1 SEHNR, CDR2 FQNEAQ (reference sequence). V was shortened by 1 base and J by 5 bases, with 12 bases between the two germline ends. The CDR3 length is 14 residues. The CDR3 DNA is TGTGCCAGCAGCTTAGTCGGGAGTTCCAACGAGCAGTACTTC. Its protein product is CASSLVGSSNEQYF.

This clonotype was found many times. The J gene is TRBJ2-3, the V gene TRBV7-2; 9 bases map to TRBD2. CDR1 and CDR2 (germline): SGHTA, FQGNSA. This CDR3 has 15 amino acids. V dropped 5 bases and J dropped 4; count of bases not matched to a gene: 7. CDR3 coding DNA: TGTGCCAGCAGCGCCGCTAGCGGGATGGCAGATACGCAGTATTTT. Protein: CASSAASGMADTQYF.

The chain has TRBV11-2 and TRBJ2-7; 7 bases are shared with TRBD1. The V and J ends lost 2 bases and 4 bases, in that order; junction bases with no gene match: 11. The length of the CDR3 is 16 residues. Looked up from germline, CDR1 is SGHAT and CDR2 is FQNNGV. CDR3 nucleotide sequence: TGTGCCAGCAGCTTAATGGGACAGTCTCAGGGATACGAGCAGTACTTC. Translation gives CASSLMGQSQGYEQYF. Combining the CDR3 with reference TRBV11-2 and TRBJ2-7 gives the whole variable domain EAGVAQSPRYKIIEKRQSVAFWCNPISGHATLYWYQQILGQGPKLLIQFQNNGVVDDSQLPKDRFSAERLKGVDSTLKIQPAKLEDSAVYLCASSLMGQSQGYEQYFGPGTRLTVT.

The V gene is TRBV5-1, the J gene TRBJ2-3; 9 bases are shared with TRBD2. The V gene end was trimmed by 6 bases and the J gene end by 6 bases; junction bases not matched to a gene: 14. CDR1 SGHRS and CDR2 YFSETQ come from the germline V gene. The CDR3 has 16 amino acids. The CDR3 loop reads CASTGGGVGGSDTQYF. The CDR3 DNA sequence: TGCGCCAGCACGGGCGGGGGGGTAGGCGGATCGGATACGCAGTATTTT. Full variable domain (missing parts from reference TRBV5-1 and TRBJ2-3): KAGVTQTPRYLIKTRGQQVTLSCSPISGHRSVSWYQQTPGQGLQFLFEYFSETQRNKGNFPGRFSGRQFSNSRSEMNVSTLELGDSALYLCASTGGGVGGSDTQYFGPGTRLTVL.

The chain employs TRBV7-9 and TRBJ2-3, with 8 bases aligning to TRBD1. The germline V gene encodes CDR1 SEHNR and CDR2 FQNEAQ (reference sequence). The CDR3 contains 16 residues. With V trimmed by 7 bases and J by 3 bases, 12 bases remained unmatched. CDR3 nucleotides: TGTGCCAGCACCCAGGGGTGGCAGGGGGCAACAGATACGCAGTATTTT. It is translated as CASTQGWQGATDTQYF.

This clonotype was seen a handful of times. The CDR3 sequence is CASSLAGMAKTQYF. The CDR3 nucleotides read TGTGCCAGCAGTCTAGCGGGAATGGCAAAGACCCAGTACTTC. This rearrangement joins TRBV7-2 to TRBJ2-5; 9 bases line up with TRBD2. This CDR3 spans 14 amino acids. From germline, CDR1 is SGHTA and CDR2 FQGNSA. Losses at the gene ends were 6 bases for V and 6 bases for J; bases not matched to a gene: 8.

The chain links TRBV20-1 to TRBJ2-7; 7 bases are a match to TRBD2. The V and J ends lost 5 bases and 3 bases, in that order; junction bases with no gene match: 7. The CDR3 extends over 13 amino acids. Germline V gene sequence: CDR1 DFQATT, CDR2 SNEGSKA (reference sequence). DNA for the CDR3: TGCAGTGCTCGTAGCGGGCGGGGCTACGAGCAGTACTTC. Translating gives CSARSGRGYEQYF.

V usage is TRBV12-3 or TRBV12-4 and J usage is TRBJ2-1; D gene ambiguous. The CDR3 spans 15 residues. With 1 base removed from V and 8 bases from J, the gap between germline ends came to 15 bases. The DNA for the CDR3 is TGTGCCAGCAGTTTAGAACAGCCTTTGGTGCATGAGCAGTTCTTC. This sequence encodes CASSLEQPLVHEQFF.

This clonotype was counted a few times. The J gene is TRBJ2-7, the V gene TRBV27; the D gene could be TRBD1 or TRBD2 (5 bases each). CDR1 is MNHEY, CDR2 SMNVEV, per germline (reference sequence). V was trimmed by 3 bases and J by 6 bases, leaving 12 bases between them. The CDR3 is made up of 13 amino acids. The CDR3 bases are TGTGCCAGCAGTTTCAGGGTCGAGGGCGAGCAGTACTTC. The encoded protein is CASSFRVEGEQYF.

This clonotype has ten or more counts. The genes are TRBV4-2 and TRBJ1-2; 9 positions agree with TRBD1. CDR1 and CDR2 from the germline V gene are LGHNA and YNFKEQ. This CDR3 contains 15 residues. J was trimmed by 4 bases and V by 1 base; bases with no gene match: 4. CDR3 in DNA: TGTGCCAGCAGCCAAGGAACGGACAGGGGCTATGGCTACACCTTC. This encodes CASSQGTDRGYGYTF.

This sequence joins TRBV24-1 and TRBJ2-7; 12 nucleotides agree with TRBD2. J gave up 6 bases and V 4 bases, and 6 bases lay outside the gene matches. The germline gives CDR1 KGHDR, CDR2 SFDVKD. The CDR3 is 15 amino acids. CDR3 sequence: CATSDPTSGGTEQYF. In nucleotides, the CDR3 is TGTGCCACCAGTGACCCTACTAGCGGGGGGACCGAGCAGTACTTC.

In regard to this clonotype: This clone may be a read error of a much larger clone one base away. The CDR3 is CANSRWGPNYEQYF. CDR3 DNA sequence: TGTGCCAACAGCCGTTGGGGACCGAACTACGAGCAGTACTTC. V and J are TRBV7-8 and TRBJ2-7; D assignment may be TRBD1 or TRBD2 (5 bases each). CDR1 is SGHVS, CDR2 FQNEAQ, per germline. This CDR3 has 14 amino acids.

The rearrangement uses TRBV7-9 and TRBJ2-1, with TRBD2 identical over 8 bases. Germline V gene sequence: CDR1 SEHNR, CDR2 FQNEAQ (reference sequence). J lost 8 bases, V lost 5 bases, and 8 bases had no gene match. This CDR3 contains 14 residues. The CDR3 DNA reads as TGTGCCAGCAGCAAAGCCGGGGGGGTGGATGAGCAGTTCTTC. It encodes CASSKAGGVDEQFF.

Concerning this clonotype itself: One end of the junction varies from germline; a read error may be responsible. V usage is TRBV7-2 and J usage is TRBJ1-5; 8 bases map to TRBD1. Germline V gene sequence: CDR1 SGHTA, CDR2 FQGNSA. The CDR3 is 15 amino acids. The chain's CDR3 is CVSSLAGQADQPQHF. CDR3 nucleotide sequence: TGTGTCAGCAGCTTAGCGGGACAGGCGGATCAGCCCCAGCATTTT.

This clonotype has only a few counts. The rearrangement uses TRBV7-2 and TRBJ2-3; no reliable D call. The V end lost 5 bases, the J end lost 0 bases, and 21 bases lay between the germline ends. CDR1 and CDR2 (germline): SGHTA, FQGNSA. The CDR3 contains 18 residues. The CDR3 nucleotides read TGTGCCAGCAGCCCCCGACCGCCTGATACATTTAGCACAGATACGCAGTATTTT. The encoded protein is CASSPRPPDTFSTDTQYF.

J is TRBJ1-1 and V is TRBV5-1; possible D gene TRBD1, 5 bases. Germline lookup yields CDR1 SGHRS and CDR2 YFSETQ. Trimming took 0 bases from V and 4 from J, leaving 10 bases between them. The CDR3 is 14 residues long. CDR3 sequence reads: CASSLAFGGTEAFF. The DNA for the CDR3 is TGCGCCAGCAGCTTGGCTTTTGGGGGCACTGAAGCTTTCTTT.

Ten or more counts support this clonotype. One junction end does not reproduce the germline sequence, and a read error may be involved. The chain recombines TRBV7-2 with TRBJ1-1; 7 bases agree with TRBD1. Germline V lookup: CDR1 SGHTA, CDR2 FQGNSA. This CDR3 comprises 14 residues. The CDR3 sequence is CASSVGQIRTGAFF. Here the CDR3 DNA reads TGTGCCAGCAGCGTGGGACAGATTCGTACTGGAGCTTTCTTT.

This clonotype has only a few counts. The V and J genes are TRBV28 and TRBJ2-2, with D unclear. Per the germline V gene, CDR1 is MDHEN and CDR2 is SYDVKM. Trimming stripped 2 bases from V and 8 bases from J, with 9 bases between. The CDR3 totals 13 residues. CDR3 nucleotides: TGTGCCAGCAGTTTACCAGGCCAGGGGGAGCTGTTTTTT. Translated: CASSLPGQGELFF.

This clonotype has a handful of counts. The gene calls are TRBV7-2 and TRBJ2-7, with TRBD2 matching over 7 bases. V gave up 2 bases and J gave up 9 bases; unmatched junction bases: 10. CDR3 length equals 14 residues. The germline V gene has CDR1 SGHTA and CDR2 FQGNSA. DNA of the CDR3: TGTGCCAGCAGCTTAATCGGTGGGGGGGATGGGCAGTACTTC. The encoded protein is CASSLIGGGDGQYF.